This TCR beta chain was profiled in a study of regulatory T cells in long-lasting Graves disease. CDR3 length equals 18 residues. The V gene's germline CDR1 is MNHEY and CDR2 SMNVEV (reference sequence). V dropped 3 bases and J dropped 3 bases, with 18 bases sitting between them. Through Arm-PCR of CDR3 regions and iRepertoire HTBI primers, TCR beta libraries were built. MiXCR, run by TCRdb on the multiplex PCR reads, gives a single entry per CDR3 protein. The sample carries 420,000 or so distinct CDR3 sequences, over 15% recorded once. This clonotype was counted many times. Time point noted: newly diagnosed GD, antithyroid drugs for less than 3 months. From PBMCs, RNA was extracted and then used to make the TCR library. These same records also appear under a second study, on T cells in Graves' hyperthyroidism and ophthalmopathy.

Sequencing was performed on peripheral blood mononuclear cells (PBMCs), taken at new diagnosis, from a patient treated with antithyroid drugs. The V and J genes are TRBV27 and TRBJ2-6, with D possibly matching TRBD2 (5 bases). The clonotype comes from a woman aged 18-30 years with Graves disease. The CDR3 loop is CASSFPPTRGSGANVLTF. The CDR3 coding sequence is TGTGCCAGCAGTTTCCCCCCGACCCGGGGAAGTGGGGCCAACGTCCTGACTTTC.